The 4 T cell receptor beta chains listed next were all sequenced from one sample in a study of vaccination effects on CD4 cells after COVID-19 (dated by TCRdb to between 2020 and 2023). To identify antigen-specific CD4+ T cell clonotypes by their expansion, the ViraFEST assay first stimulated PBMC with viral peptide pools and then applied TCR sequencing. After about 10 days of culture, CD4+ T cells were isolated with the EasySep CD4+ T cell isolation kit. Healthy vaccine recipients had no prior SARS-CoV-2 infection, confirmed by negative nucleocapsid antibodies before and after vaccination. Libraries came from the immunoSEQ multiplex PCR assay. TCRdb's version of the immuneACCESS table is confined to in-frame rearrangements and falls short of the full clone set. An unresolved V gene accounts for under half of the shortfall where checked; the remainder is of unknown origin. The sample contains 25,000 to 35,000 clones, around three quarters of them found a single time. Of the sample, 10% falls within the top ten clones.

Antigen specificity for these receptors is unknown. The material was CD4+ T cells from PBMCs cultured with SARS-CoV-2 spike peptides, obtained before COVID-19 vaccination. The cell subset or site label of this sample denotes: SARS-CoV-2 spike overlapping peptide pool stimulation. These receptors originate from a human donor who received a COVID-19 vaccine.

There are a few counts of this clone. This chain uses TRBV3-1 (or the pseudogene TRBV3-2) with TRBJ2-7; D is perhaps TRBD2 (5 bases). Germline V lookup: CDR1 LGHDT, CDR2 YNNKEL (reference sequence). V gave up 3 bases and J gave up 3 bases, with 18 bases separating them. The CDR3 is 16 amino acids. The DNA of the CDR3 is TGTGCCAGCAGCCACCCAACTAGTAGCGACGACTACGAGCAGTACTTC. Protein: CASSHPTSSDDYEQYF.

The rearrangement links TRBV30 to TRBJ2-7; possibly TRBD1 for D (5 bases). CDR1 GTSNPN and CDR2 SVGIG come from the germline V gene (reference sequence). The CDR3 extends over 13 amino acids. Trimming took 2 bases from V and 4 from J, leaving 12 bases between them. The CDR3 protein is CAWSSGLGYEQYF. CDR3 nucleotide sequence: TGTGCCTGGAGTTCAGGGTTAGGTTACGAGCAGTACTTC.

This chain links TRBV5-4 with TRBJ1-2; D uncertain. CDR3 length: 15 residues. Germline values: CDR1 SGHNT, CDR2 YYREEE (reference sequence). Trimming left V 1 base short and J 8 bases short, with 18 bases between. CDR3 protein: CASSLYTLSKGGYTF. The CDR3 DNA reads TGTGCCAGCAGCTTGTACACATTATCCAAAGGCGGCTACACCTTC.

The chain employs TRBV30 and TRBJ1-1, with D perhaps matching TRBD1 (6 bases). Trimming shortened V by 2 bases and J by 5 bases, and 18 bases separated the two germline ends. This CDR3 region has 15 residues. Germline values: CDR1 GTSNPN, CDR2 SVGIG (reference sequence). CDR3 DNA sequence: TGTGCCTGGAGTAAAGCGGGGGCAGGATATACTGAAGCTTTCTTT. It is translated as CAWSKAGAGYTEAFF.